The text below deals with one T cell receptor beta chain. Original processing notes: Estimation of nucleated cell counts was performed using reference gene primer amplification. The assay was immunoSEQ multiplex PCR, and TCRdb's table has in-frame clones only and misses some. From that table come the V and J calls and clone size; the DNA was used to work out D and trimming. This sample carries about 360,000 clones, approximately 86% of them seen once, and the ten largest clones take roughly 7.1%. This entry comes from a study of blood T cell repertoires in COVID-19. V lost 3 bases and J lost 3; bases outside the gene matches: 9. Germline lookup yields CDR1 SGHRS and CDR2 YFSETQ. The CDR3 sequence is 15 residues long. It was during active infection that Seattle patients were enrolled and then longitudinally followed.

The material sequenced was peripheral blood. The rearrangement joins TRBV5-1 to TRBJ2-7; 7 bases match TRBD1. The TCR was taken from a woman aged 55-69 years with COVID-19, enrolled during active disease. Written as DNA, the CDR3 is TGCGCCAGCAGCTCGCCCGGGACAGCGATCTACGAGCAGTACTTC. Translated: CASSSPGTAIYEQYF.